A selection of T cell receptor beta chains follows, all from one sample in a study of human T cells and chemical hapten exposure. TCRdb reprocessed the RACE reads with MiXCR, giving one entry per CDR3 protein. The sample shows about 160,000 distinct CDR3 sequences, about a quarter of them seen only once. The sample consisted of whole blood, taken in connection with sensitization to the hapten diphenylcyclopropenone (DPC). All receptors come from a woman younger than 35 with alopecia areata. Some clones in this sample may be carry-over from other donors' samples. Each CDR3 is given with its conserved first and last residue. D genes are given only for firm matches. Clone size appears in some rows only: once, few, many, or a class for an expanded clone.

CDR3 length	V gene	J gene	clone size	D gene	CDR3 protein	CDR3 DNA
13	TRBV7-6	TRBJ2-5	.	.	CASSLVGAETQYF	TGTGCCAGCAGCTTAGTCGGGGCAGAGACCCAGTACTTC
16	TRBV20-1	TRBJ1-6	.	.	CSASLRARGLNSPLHF	TGCAGTGCTAGTTTACGGGCCCGGGGCTTAAATTCACCCCTCCACTTT
12	TRBV6-1	TRBJ2-1	.	.	CASKDHLNEQFF	TGTGCCAGCAAAGACCATCTAAACGAGCAGTTCTTC
15	TRBV7-2	TRBJ2-5	.	.	CASSLEDEGGRVQYF	TGTGCCAGCAGCTTAGAGGACGAGGGGGGGAGGGTCCAGTACTTC
15	TRBV7-2	TRBJ2-5	few	.	CASFRDHKPQETQYF	TGTGCCAGCTTTAGGGACCACAAACCGCAAGAGACCCAGTACTTC
15	TRBV20-1	TRBJ2-1	.	.	CSALPLADSYNEQFF	TGCAGTGCGCTCCCTTTAGCGGACTCCTACAATGAGCAGTTCTTC
17	TRBV7-3	TRBJ2-3	.	TRBD2	CASSLTSAGGGTDTQYF	TGTGCCAGCAGCTTAACGTCAGCGGGGGGAGGCACAGATACGCAGTATTTT
15	TRBV30	TRBJ1-1	.	.	CAWSPAGRWNAEAFF	TGTGCCTGGAGTCCTGCGGGAAGGTGGAACGCTGAAGCTTTCTTT
14	TRBV4-1	TRBJ1-2	few	.	CASSQERSPSGYTF	TGCGCCAGCAGCCAAGAAAGGAGCCCCTCTGGCTACACCTTC
12	TRBV29-1	TRBJ2-7	.	TRBD2	CSAGLAVYEQYF	TGCAGCGCCGGACTAGCGGTCTACGAGCAGTACTTC
15	TRBV7-2	TRBJ2-7	few	.	CASSLSSPSSYEQYF	TGTGCCAGCAGCTTAAGTAGCCCTAGCTCCTACGAGCAGTACTTC
14	TRBV27	TRBJ2-1	.	TRBD1	CASMGDRGRYEQFF	TGTGCCAGCATGGGGGACAGGGGGCGTTATGAGCAGTTCTTC
14	TRBV4-1	TRBJ1-5	.	.	CASSLPGANQPQHF	TGCGCCAGCAGCCTTCCGGGGGCAAATCAGCCCCAGCATTTT
15	TRBV7-9	TRBJ2-3	.	.	CASSPSRLLADTQYF	TGTGCCAGCAGTCCCTCAAGGCTTTTGGCAGATACGCAGTATTTT
16	TRBV4-1	TRBJ1-2	few	TRBD1	CASSRTPDRGEYGYTF	TGCGCCAGCAGCCGCACTCCGGACAGGGGCGAATATGGCTACACCTTC
14	TRBV29-1	TRBJ2-1	few	TRBD2	CSVGQRELYNEQFF	TGCAGCGTTGGGCAGCGGGAGTTATACAATGAGCAGTTCTTC
11	TRBV20-1	TRBJ2-3	.	.	CSAPTADTQYF	TGCAGTGCTCCGACAGCAGATACGCAGTATTTT
12	TRBV7-3	TRBJ2-2	.	.	CASGRNTGELFF	TGTGCCAGCGGCAGGAACACCGGGGAGCTGTTTTTT
11	TRBV29-1	TRBJ1-5	.	TRBD1	CSVLGQGAQHF	TGCAGCGTTCTTGGACAGGGCGCTCAGCATTTT
16	TRBV27	TRBJ2-3	.	.	CASSWRYPTLTDTQYF	TGTGCCAGCAGTTGGAGATACCCTACCCTCACAGATACGCAGTATTTT
17	TRBV20-1	TRBJ1-1	few	.	CSARPDGLGLKNTEAFF	TGCAGTGCTAGACCCGATGGATTGGGGTTAAAGAACACTGAAGCTTTCTTT
12	TRBV19	TRBJ2-7	few	.	CASSGSFYEQYF	TGTGCCAGTAGTGGATCGTTCTACGAGCAGTACTTC
14	TRBV20-1	TRBJ2-7	.	.	CSAQEEGNSYEQYF	TGCAGTGCCCAGGAGGAGGGGAACAGCTACGAGCAGTACTTC
12	TRBV6-2/TRBV6-3	TRBJ1-2	.	.	CASSYVKSGYTF	TGTGCCAGCAGTTACGTCAAGTCCGGCTACACCTTC
16	TRBV7-2	TRBJ2-1	.	.	CASSLETGPTYNEQFF	TGTGCCAGCAGCTTAGAGACAGGACCTACCTACAATGAGCAGTTCTTC
15	TRBV5-1	TRBJ2-3	.	TRBD2	CASSLSLAGLDTQYF	TGCGCCAGCAGCTTAAGCCTAGCGGGATTAGATACGCAGTATTTT
14	TRBV7-2	TRBJ1-5	.	.	CASSALGSNQPQHF	TGTGCCAGCAGCGCTTTGGGAAGCAATCAGCCCCAGCATTTT
14	TRBV4-1	TRBJ1-6	.	TRBD1	CASSQATGGSPLHF	TGCGCCAGCAGCCAGGCGACAGGGGGGTCACCCCTCCACTTT
14	TRBV20-1	TRBJ2-7	.	TRBD1	CSARGQGRTYEQYF	TGCAGTGCTAGAGGACAGGGGCGCACCTACGAGCAGTACTTC
14	TRBV20-1	TRBJ2-7	.	TRBD1	CSASPGTGTYEQYF	TGCAGTGCTAGCCCCGGGACAGGAACCTACGAGCAGTACTTC
13	TRBV3-1	TRBJ1-5	once	.	CASSQDWEQPQHF	TGTGCCAGCAGCCAAGATTGGGAACAGCCCCAGCATTTT
14	TRBV7-9	TRBJ2-7	.	.	CASRPGVETYEQYF	TGTGCCAGCAGGCCCGGGGTTGAGACCTACGAGCAGTACTTC
15	TRBV11-2	TRBJ2-3	few	.	CASSPLAVSTDTQYF	TGTGCCAGCAGCCCCTTGGCGGTTAGCACAGATACGCAGTATTTT
15	TRBV5-6	TRBJ2-3	few	TRBD2	CASSSSSGSKDTQYF	TGTGCCAGCAGCTCAAGTAGCGGGTCCAAGGATACGCAGTATTTT
16	TRBV10-3	TRBJ2-5	few	.	CAISALGGGLQETQYF	TGTGCCATCAGTGCCCTTGGGGGAGGCCTACAAGAGACCCAGTACTTC
11	TRBV2	TRBJ1-4	.	.	CASRVAPGLFF	TGTGCCAGCAGGGTCGCGCCTGGACTGTTTTTT
14	TRBV10-3	TRBJ1-3	few	.	CAAHSGDSGNTIYF	TGTGCCGCCCACTCCGGTGACTCTGGAAACACCATATATTTT
13	TRBV7-9	TRBJ1-1	once	.	CASSFKGITEAFF	TGTGCCAGCAGCTTTAAGGGAATAACTGAAGCTTTCTTT
14	TRBV20-1	TRBJ1-2	.	.	CSASPPSYEYGYTF	TGCAGTGCTAGTCCGCCCAGCTACGAGTATGGCTACACCTTC
14	TRBV4-3	TRBJ2-2	many	.	CASSQVRGAGELFF	TGCGCCAGCAGCCAAGTTCGGGGCGCCGGGGAGCTGTTTTTT
19	TRBV9	TRBJ2-3	few	.	CASSVETPSGSPGADTQYF	TGTGCCAGCAGCGTAGAGACCCCCTCCGGATCTCCTGGGGCCGATACGCAGTATTTT
15	TRBV4-1	TRBJ2-1	.	.	CASSRWDSKRAEQFF	TGCGCCAGCAGCCGCTGGGACTCGAAGAGGGCTGAGCAGTTCTTC
14	TRBV7-2	TRBJ1-1	.	.	CASSVTGPNTEAFF	TGTGCCAGCAGCGTTACTGGACCGAACACTGAAGCTTTCTTT
14	TRBV5-4	TRBJ2-3	.	.	CASSLRSQADTQYF	TGTGCCAGCAGCTTGAGATCTCAGGCAGATACGCAGTATTTT
15	TRBV5-1	TRBJ2-1	.	TRBD2	CASSSTTSAYNEQFF	TGCGCCAGCAGCTCGACGACTAGCGCCTACAATGAGCAGTTCTTC
17	TRBV3-1	TRBJ2-1	.	TRBD2	CASSQELAGVVVNEQFF	TGTGCCAGCAGCCAAGAACTAGCGGGAGTAGTGGTTAATGAGCAGTTCTTC
17	TRBV9	TRBJ2-1	.	.	CASSVGFEGGLENEQFF	TGTGCCAGCAGCGTAGGATTCGAGGGAGGTTTAGAAAATGAGCAGTTCTTC
14	TRBV5-4	TRBJ2-7	few	.	CASSPGVGVSEQYF	TGTGCCAGCAGTCCCGGTGTAGGGGTGAGCGAGCAGTACTTC
15	TRBV11-1	TRBJ2-1	.	.	CASSFGGPSYNEQFF	TGTGCCAGCAGCTTTGGGGGGCCCTCCTACAATGAGCAGTTCTTC